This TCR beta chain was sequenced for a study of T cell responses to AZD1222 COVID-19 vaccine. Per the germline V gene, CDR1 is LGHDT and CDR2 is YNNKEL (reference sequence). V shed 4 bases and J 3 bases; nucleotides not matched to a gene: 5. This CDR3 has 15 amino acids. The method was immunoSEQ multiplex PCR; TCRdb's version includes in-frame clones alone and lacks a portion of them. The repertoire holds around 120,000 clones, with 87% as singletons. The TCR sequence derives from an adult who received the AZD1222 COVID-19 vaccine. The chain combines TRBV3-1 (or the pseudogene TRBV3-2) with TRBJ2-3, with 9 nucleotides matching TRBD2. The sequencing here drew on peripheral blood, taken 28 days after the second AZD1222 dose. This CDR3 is CASSLASGGTDTQYF. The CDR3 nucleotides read TGTGCCAGCAGCCTGGCGAGCGGGGGGACAGATACGCAGTATTTT.